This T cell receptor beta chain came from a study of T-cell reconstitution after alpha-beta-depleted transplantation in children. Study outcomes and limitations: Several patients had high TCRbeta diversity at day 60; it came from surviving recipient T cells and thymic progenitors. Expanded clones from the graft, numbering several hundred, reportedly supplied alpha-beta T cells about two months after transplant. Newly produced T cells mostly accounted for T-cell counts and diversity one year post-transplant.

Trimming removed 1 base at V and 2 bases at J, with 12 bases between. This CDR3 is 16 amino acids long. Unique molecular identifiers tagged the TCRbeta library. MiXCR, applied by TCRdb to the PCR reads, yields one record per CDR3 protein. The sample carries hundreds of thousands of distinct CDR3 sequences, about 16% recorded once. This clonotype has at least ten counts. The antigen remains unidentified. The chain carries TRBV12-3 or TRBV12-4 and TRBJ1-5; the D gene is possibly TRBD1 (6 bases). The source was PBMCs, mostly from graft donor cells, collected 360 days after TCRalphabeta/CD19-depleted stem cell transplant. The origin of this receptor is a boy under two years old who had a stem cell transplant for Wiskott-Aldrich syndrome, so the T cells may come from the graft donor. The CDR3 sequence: CASSLDRVWGNQPQHF. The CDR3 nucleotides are TGTGCCAGCAGTTTAGACAGGGTCTGGGGCAATCAGCCCCAGCATTTT.